The rows below give T cell receptor beta chains drawn from one sample of a study of a mutant IDH1 vaccine in newly diagnosed glioma. Some clones are missing from TCRdb's copy, which holds only in-frame ones; the method was immunoSEQ multiplex PCR. The table has about 33,000 clones, about nine tenths seen once. The specimen was PBMCs, collected from a glioma patient treated with radiotherapy, temozolomide or both. The receptors here all came from a woman between 35 and 50 years old with glioma. The conserved cysteine and the conserved F or W are not part of the CDR3 here. Only part of the rows carry a size: once, few, many, or a class if the clone is expanded.

TRBJ1-3 TRBV7-2 few ASSLYNTIY
TRBJ2-3 TRBV6-6 NA ASSYGRSGDTQY
TRBJ2-3 TRBV4-3 NA ASSQTPGQVTDTQY
TRBJ1-2 TRBV27 NA ASSFQGLGGYT
TRBJ1-5 TRBV6-1 NA ASSAGTGAYSNQPQH
TRBJ2-7 TRBV5-4 NA ASSLRGREYEQY
TRBJ1-1 TRBV5-8 NA ASSSLQGGSAEAF
TRBJ1-2 TRBV10-2 NA ASSDGTVRGYT
TRBJ1-4 TRBV4-3 NA ASSPRPAVNEKLF
TRBJ1-6 TRBV2 NA ASRLGQFNSPLH
TRBJ2-7 TRBV7-8 NA ASSRLAGLTI
TRBJ2-7 TRBV2 NA ASRFGASGINEQY
TRBJ2-7 TRBV4-1 NA ASSLRVGSSYEQY
TRBJ2-7 TRBV5-4 few ASSSSGELEQY
TRBJ2-7 TRBV4-3 once ASSQRKVRSYEQY
TRBJ1-5 TRBV7-6 NA ASSLVDRAGQPQH
TRBJ2-1 TRBV27 once ASSLSSGPYMSEQF
TRBJ1-1 TRBV6-5 NA ASRQGNTEAF
TRBJ2-6 TRBV5-4 NA ASSSKGQGASGANVLT
TRBJ1-5 TRBV5-1 NA ASSLSGREYSNQPQH
TRBJ2-6 TRBV28 NA ASSREGSGANVLT
TRBJ1-2 TRBV19 NA ASSMGQPYGYT
TRBJ2-4 TRBV14 few ASSPHPGDNQAKNIQY
TRBJ2-7 TRBV7-2 NA ASSFPSGGRNEQY
TRBJ1-4 TRBV19 NA ASSLRAFNEKLF
TRBJ1-4 TRBV6-6 NA ASSYITGANEKLF
TRBJ1-1 TRBV4-3 NA ASSSRIINTEAF
TRBJ1-2 TRBV2 few ASSDDRNYGYT
TRBJ1-4 TRBV6-1 NA ASSELGSWNEKLF
TRBJ1-3 TRBV2 once ASSGNRGGNTIY
TRBJ2-6 TRBV15 NA ATSRGRDSGANVLT
TRBJ2-3 TRBV12-5 NA ASAPQYTTDTQY
TRBJ2-7 TRBV14 NA ASSQAGTGHSYEQY
TRBJ1-5 TRBV5-5 NA ASSPLPGQGNQPQH
TRBJ1-4 TRBV25-1 NA ATSRREGNEKLF
TRBJ2-7 TRBV6-5 NA ASSYSMSPYEQY
TRBJ1-2 TRBV25-1 NA ASGGWGSNYGYT
TRBJ1-1 TRBV10-3 few AISESQGEWTEAF
TRBJ2-5 TRBV7-8 NA ASSLARVGGVRETQY
TRBJ1-1 TRBV5-5 few ASSLVRGIEAF
TRBJ2-3 TRBV5-8 NA ASSPYGAGGTDTQY
TRBJ2-5 TRBV27 NA ASSSYRGGSGETQY
TRBJ2-5 TRBV5-1 NA ASSLVSSGQETQY